This T cell receptor (beta chain) was identified in a study of blood T cell repertoires in COVID-19 (dated by TCRdb to between 2020 and 2021). Notes on the research overall: The collaborator samples originated in the United States, Italy and Spain and spanned the acute and convalescent phases of COVID-19. The material from the prospective study consisted of cDNA or gDNA derived from T cells, B-cell-depleted T cells, or PBMCs. Subjects who had been exposed to COVID-19, were actively infected with it, or had recovered from it provided the deeply sampled blood TCRbeta repertoires that made up the dataset. A freely available public database, intended as a resource for researchers studying the immune response to SARS-CoV-2, is where the repertoires were released. Samples were obtained from the ongoing ImmuneRACE study (first 160 participants) and from 1,254 subjects provided by 6 global collaborators. A de-identified subject ID, COVID-19 status, age in years and sex were almost always included in the sample metadata. Where available, HLA class I and class II types were obtained from metadata supplied by the sample provider rather than from assay-based typing. Overall study results and their limits: The amount of clinical and demographic metadata varied by source and participant and was provided uncurated.

V is pruned by 6 bases and J by 1 base, leaving 3 bases of the junction without a gene match. The CDR1 and CDR2 encoded by the germline V gene are MNHEY and SVGAGI. The CDR3 numbers 13 residues from cysteine through phenylalanine. The entry retains the CDR3 DNA only, 39 bases that are in frame from base 1. TCRbeta CDR3 regions were amplified from genomic DNA using the immunoSEQ Assay, a bias-controlled multiplex PCR. Turning to the authors' computational methods: The number of nucleated cells in each sample was estimated from the amplification of reference gene primers within the assay. To quantify the absolute abundance of each unique TCRbeta CDR3 rearrangement, sequence reads were collapsed and filtered. For each sample, productive Simpson clonality was calculated as the square root of Simpson's diversity index over productive rearrangements. The table comes from immuneACCESS by way of TCRdb, which keeps in-frame sequences with V and J called. Part of the clones is missing from these tables; in studies checked, under half for an unresolved V gene and the rest for unknown reasons. The V and J calls and the clone size are those of that table, but D and trimming were determined from the DNA. The sample table holds 70,000 or so clones, of which 80% were seen once. The ten biggest clones cover roughly a tenth of the sample.

Remarks on this clone: Its antigen specificity is not known. Base qualities are not at hand, and no much larger clone is one base apart.

The collaborating institutions used their own protocols to collect whole blood in K2EDTA tubes. For TCRbeta analysis, collaborators shipped samples in one of three forms: frozen whole blood, isolated PBMCs, or DNA extracted from either of those sample types. The sequence is built from TRBV6-5 and TRBJ2-7; 7 central nucleotides agree with TRBD2. This receptor was taken from a human donor in a cohort sampled during active COVID-19. Sequenced sample: peripheral blood. The CDR3: CASRPSGSYEQYF. The nucleotide sequence reads as follows: TGTGCCAGCAGGCCTAGCGGATCCTACGAGCAGTACTTC.